This entry is about one TCR beta chain. The sample originates from a study of blood T cells in healthy people across ages. Per germline, CDR1 MNHEY and CDR2 SMNVEV (reference sequence). There are 12 residues in the CDR3. V lost 6 bases to trimming and J lost 7 bases; unmatched junction nucleotides: 4. PCR was performed a second time for about 7 to 11 cycles using a sample-barcoded 5' primer and a J-beta primer mix. The template-switch adaptor, which had 12 random nucleotides, put a tag on each cDNA molecule. From the 5' RACE reads, TCRdb called clonotypes with MiXCR, one entry per CDR3 protein. The sample has 920,000 or so distinct CDR3 sequences; 40% to 50% are singletons.

Sequencing used blood. The genes are TRBV27 and TRBJ2-3; the match to TRBD1 covers 7 bases. The sequence came from a woman aged 60-75 years in good health. Here the CDR3 reads CASRLGQNTQYF. Here the CDR3 DNA reads TGTGCCAGCAGGTTGGGACAGAATACGCAGTATTTT.